These 4 T cell receptor beta chains came from one sample sequenced in a study of shared clonotypes between healthy human individuals. The protocol was immunoSEQ multiplex PCR, while the TCRdb copy is restricted to in-frame clones and leaves out a portion. Of roughly 2,000,000 clones detected, about 95% appear once; the ten largest clones hold 0.95% to 1.5%. CD45RO-negative, CCR7-selected cells formed the naive CD8 fraction, which excluded terminally differentiated effector memory CD45RA+ cells. Material: naive CD8+ T cells sorted from blood. The receptor source for this set is a young man in good health.

This clone came up once. This sequence joins TRBV5-4 and TRBJ1-1, with D possibly being TRBD1 (5 bases). Germline CDR1 and CDR2: SGHNT and YYREEE (reference sequence). The CDR3 spans 14 residues. The V gene lost 4 bases and the J gene lost 3 bases, with 13 bases spanning the gap. CDR3 amino acids: CASSPGWGDTEAFF. CDR3 bases: TGTGCCAGCAGCCCAGGCTGGGGCGACACTGAAGCTTTCTTT.

The V call is TRBV10-2, the J call TRBJ2-2; the match to TRBD1 covers 10 bases. V lost 8 bases and J lost 2; bases outside the gene matches: 8. The CDR3 is 16 amino acids. Per germline, CDR1 WSHSY and CDR2 SAAADI. The CDR3, as DNA: TGCGCCAGCGGGGGACAGGGGAGGTCTAACACCGGGGAGCTGTTTTTT. As protein: CASGGQGRSNTGELFF.

Details on this clone: Its ends do not fully match the called genes, so a read error is possible. This chain uses TRBV7-7 with TRBJ2-1; no definite D call. CDR1 is SSHAT, CDR2 FNYEAQ, per germline (reference sequence). The CDR3 runs to 13 residues. CDR3 residues: CASSLERSDEQFF. In DNA, the CDR3 is TGTGCTAGCAGCTTAGAGAGATCCGATGAGCAGTTCTTC.

The V gene is TRBV30, the J gene TRBJ2-7, with 7 positions matching TRBD1. CDR3 length: 14 amino acids. Per germline, CDR1 GTSNPN and CDR2 SVGIG (reference sequence). Trimming at V came to 2 bases and at J to 5 bases, leaving 9 bases not matched to a gene. In nucleotides, the CDR3 is TGTGCCTGGAGTTTCGGCAGGGGGTTAGACGAGCAGTACTTC. Translated, it gives CAWSFGRGLDEQYF.